The 21 T cell receptor beta chains listed next were all sequenced from one sample in a study of blood T cell repertoires in COVID-19. Sequenced by immunoSEQ multiplex PCR; TCRdb stores in-frame clones only, minus some. This repertoire shows fewer than 300,000 clones, under 90% found once; its top ten account for 8% to 9.5%. The specimen was peripheral blood. The receptor source for this set is a human donor in a cohort sampled during active COVID-19.

This clone was picked up a small number of times. The chain employs TRBV10-3 and TRBJ2-1, with a weak D call TRBD2 (6 bases). The CDR3 consists of 17 residues. V dropped 0 bases and J dropped 6 bases, with 18 bases sitting between them. Germline V CDR1 and CDR2: ENHRY, SYGVKD. The CDR3 here is CAISESLLGGKGNEQFF. Here the CDR3 DNA reads TGTGCCATCAGTGAGTCGTTATTGGGGGGTAAGGGCAATGAGCAGTTCTTC.

This rearrangement joins TRBV24-1 to TRBJ1-1; TRBD1 agrees at 8 bases. Germline V lookup: CDR1 KGHDR, CDR2 SFDVKD. With 4 bases clipped from V and 0 bases from J, the junction kept 3 bases outside the gene matches. The CDR3 has 15 residues. CDR3 amino acids: CATSEGTGLNTEAFF. In DNA, the CDR3 is TGTGCCACCAGTGAAGGGACAGGTCTGAACACTGAAGCTTTCTTT.

The V call is TRBV7-3, the J call TRBJ2-1; 7 nucleotides align to TRBD2. Germline V CDR1 and CDR2: SGHTA, FQGTGA. The CDR3 totals 15 residues. Trimming cost V 7 bases and J 7 bases; bases outside gene matches: 13. In nucleotides, the CDR3 is TGTGCCAGCAATCCCTTTGCGGGAGTAAGGAATGAGCAGTTCTTC. Translated: CASNPFAGVRNEQFF.

This chain links TRBV4-1 with TRBJ2-1; tentatively, D is TRBD1 (6 bases). This CDR3 spans 15 amino acids. CDR1 and CDR2 (germline): MGHRA, YSYEKL. V was shortened by 2 bases and J by 5 bases, with 13 bases between the two germline ends. DNA of the CDR3: TGCGCCAGCAGCCAATGGGCAGGGGTCAACAATGAGCAGTTCTTC. Protein: CASSQWAGVNNEQFF.

The V and J genes are TRBV27 and TRBJ1-6; a possible D gene is TRBD1 (6 bases). Trimming took 6 bases from V and 10 from J, leaving 16 bases between them. Germline CDR1 is MNHEY and CDR2 is SMNVEV (reference sequence). The length of the CDR3 is 14 residues. CDR3 coding DNA: TGTGCCAGCAGCTTAACAGGGTTGGGATCACCCCTCCACTTT. It encodes CASSLTGLGSPLHF.

V is TRBV21-1 and J is TRBJ1-2; the DNA was not compared with TRBD1, the D call given in the table. TRBV21-1 is assigned pseudogene status. The CDR3 length is 19 residues. CDR3 protein: CASSAPKGHRGRTLYGYTF. The CDR3 DNA is TGTGCCAGCAGCGCGCCTAAAGGACACAGGGGCCGAACCCTATATGGCTACACCTTC.

V usage is TRBV4-3 and J usage is TRBJ1-6, with 7 bases aligning to TRBD1. Germline values: CDR1 LGHNA, CDR2 YSLEER. V gave up 0 bases and J gave up 9 bases; unmatched junction bases: 2. The CDR3 length is 14 residues. CDR3 loop: CASSQDQGGSPLHF. The CDR3 DNA reads as TGCGCCAGCAGCCAAGATCAGGGGGGTTCACCCCTCCACTTT.

This clone was counted a few times. The V call is TRBV11-2, the J call TRBJ2-7; D gene uncertain. Trimming shortened V by 4 bases and J by 8 bases, and 12 bases separated the two germline ends. Germline assignment: CDR1 SGHAT and CDR2 FQNNGV. The CDR3 is 12 residues long. DNA for the CDR3: TGTGCCAGCAGCTCCCCGGGTCTAAAGCAGTACTTC. This codes for CASSSPGLKQYF.

The CDR3 region is CASSFRDRAILGEKLFF. The CDR3 DNA reads as TGTGCCAGCAGCTTCCGGGACAGGGCCATCTTAGGGGAAAAACTGTTTTTT. The J gene is TRBJ1-4, the V gene TRBV5-6, with 9 bases fitting TRBD1. CDR3 size: 17 residues. V lost 2 bases, J lost 8 bases, and 13 bases stayed unmatched. Germline CDR1 reads SGHDT; CDR2 reads YYEEEE.

The chain combines TRBV7-9 with TRBJ1-2, with 11 bases fitting TRBD1. Germline lookup yields CDR1 SEHNR and CDR2 FQNEAQ (reference sequence). J lost 5 bases, V lost 3 bases, and 5 bases had no gene match. The length of the CDR3 is 15 residues. In DNA form, the CDR3 reads TGTGCCAGCAGCTTCCGGGACAGGGGGGAGTATGGCTACACCTTC. This codes for CASSFRDRGEYGYTF.

The J gene is TRBJ2-1, the V gene TRBV6-6; D possibly corresponds to TRBD2 (5 bases). With 5 bases removed from V and 4 bases from J, the gap between germline ends came to 21 bases. The CDR3 contains 17 residues. The germline CDR1 and CDR2 sequences are MNHNY and SVGAGI (reference sequence). This chain's CDR3 is CASSPQTGYGDYNEQFF. The CDR3, as DNA: TGTGCCAGCAGTCCTCAAACCGGTTACGGGGATTACAATGAGCAGTTCTTC.

The chain joins TRBV6-2 or TRBV6-3 to TRBJ2-2; D not certain. Germline loops: CDR1 MNHEY, CDR2 SVGEGT. V was clipped by 2 bases and J by 4 bases, with 20 bases between them. The CDR3 consists of 18 residues. As DNA, the CDR3 is TGTGCCAGCAGTTACCCAGACGGGTTGGCCGTGGCCACCGGGGAGCTGTTTTTT. Translation gives CASSYPDGLAVATGELFF.

The chain recombines TRBV7-6 with TRBJ2-3; 12 bases are a match to TRBD2. CDR3 length: 17 residues. V lost 0 bases to trimming and J lost 4 bases; unmatched junction nucleotides: 5. The V gene's germline CDR1 is SGHVS and CDR2 FNYEAQ. This CDR3 is CASSLAGLAGRADTQYF. The CDR3 bases are TGTGCCAGCAGCTTAGCTGGACTAGCGGGACGGGCAGATACGCAGTATTTT.

The CDR3 sequence: CASTSGGAGQETQYF. Written as DNA, the CDR3 is TGTGCCAGCACTAGCGGGGGGGCCGGCCAAGAGACCCAGTACTTC. The V call is TRBV6-5, the J call TRBJ2-5, with 12 bases aligning to TRBD2. The CDR3 has 15 amino acids. V lost 7 bases and J lost 1; bases outside the gene matches: 4. CDR1 MNHEY and CDR2 SVGAGI come from the germline V gene.

The chain uses TRBV10-3 and TRBJ2-1; 10 bases fit TRBD1. V lost 6 bases, J lost 7 bases, and 9 bases stayed unmatched. The germline V gene encodes CDR1 ENHRY and CDR2 SYGVKD. This CDR3 spans 15 amino acids. The CDR3 region is CAISPGTGASNEQFF. The CDR3 coding sequence is TGTGCCATCAGCCCCGGGACAGGGGCCTCGAATGAGCAGTTCTTC.

The V call is TRBV15, the J call TRBJ1-1; D unclear. Trimming took off 1 base at V and 5 bases at J, with 11 bases between the two ends. The germline gives CDR1 LNHNV, CDR2 YYDKDF (reference sequence). The CDR3 runs 14 residues. This chain's CDR3 is CATSRGLHGTEAFF. The CDR3 nucleotides are TGTGCCACCAGCAGAGGACTCCATGGTACTGAAGCTTTCTTT.

V is TRBV4-3 and J is TRBJ2-4; TRBD2 matches 8 bases. Germline assignment: CDR1 LGHNA and CDR2 YSLEER. V was pared by 4 bases and J by 2 bases, with 16 bases of the junction left unmatched. The CDR3 consists of 19 residues. In nucleotides, the CDR3 is TGCGCCAGCAGCCGCGGGGGGCCGGAGCTTCGTTCATCCAAAAACATTCAGTACTTC. Protein sequence: CASSRGGPELRSSKNIQYF.

The chain combines TRBV5-5 with TRBJ2-3; 8 nucleotides line up with TRBD1. Germline CDR1 SGHKS, CDR2 YYEKEE (reference sequence). This CDR3 has 15 amino acids. V was clipped by 2 bases and J by 6 bases; unmatched bases: 8. The CDR3 region is CASSFQGARADTQYF. The DNA of the CDR3 is TGTGCCAGCAGCTTCCAGGGGGCTAGGGCGGATACGCAGTATTTT.

DNA for the CDR3: TGTGCCAGCAGCTTAGGACTAGCGGGGTTTGAGACCCAGTACTTC. It yields the protein CASSLGLAGFETQYF. This chain joins TRBV7-8 and TRBJ2-5; 11 positions match TRBD2. The CDR3 has 15 residues. The V segment lost 1 base and the J segment 5 bases; nucleotides outside the gene matches: 3. CDR1 and CDR2 from the germline V gene are SGHVS and FQNEAQ.

V usage is TRBV3-1 (or the pseudogene TRBV3-2) and J usage is TRBJ2-1, with 8 bases fitting TRBD2. The CDR3 loop spans 15 amino acids. Germline trimming cut 0 bases from V and 5 bases from J; bases unmatched to any gene: 3. CDR1 is LGHDT, CDR2 YNNKEL, per germline (reference sequence). The CDR3 nucleotides are TGTGCCAGCAGCCAAGAGTTAGCGGGGAACAATGAGCAGTTCTTC. As protein: CASSQELAGNNEQFF.

Only a few counts were recorded for this clone. This chain uses TRBV5-1 with TRBJ2-3; 9 nucleotides match TRBD1. V lost 3 bases to trimming and J lost 1 base; unmatched junction nucleotides: 3. The germline V gene encodes CDR1 SGHRS and CDR2 YFSETQ. The CDR3 is 15 residues long. The CDR3 DNA sequence: TGCGCCAGCAGCTCGCGGACAGGGGGCACAGATACGCAGTATTTT. Residues: CASSSRTGGTDTQYF.